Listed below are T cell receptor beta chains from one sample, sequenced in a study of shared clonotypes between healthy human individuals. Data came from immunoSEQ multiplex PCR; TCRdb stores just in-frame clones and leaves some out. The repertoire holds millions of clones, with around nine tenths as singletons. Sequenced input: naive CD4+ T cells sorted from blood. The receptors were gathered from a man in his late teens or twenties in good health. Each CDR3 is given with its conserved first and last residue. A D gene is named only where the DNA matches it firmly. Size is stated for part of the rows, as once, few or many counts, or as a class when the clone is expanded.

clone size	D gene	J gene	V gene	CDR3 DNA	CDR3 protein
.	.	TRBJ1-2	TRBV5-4	TGTGCCAGCAGCTTGGCACGGGGGGAGGGTGGCTACACCTTC	CASSLARGEGGYTF
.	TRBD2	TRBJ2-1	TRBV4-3	TGCGCCAGCAGCCAAGAAGCGGGGAGCTCCTACAATGAGCAGTTCTTC	CASSQEAGSSYNEQFF
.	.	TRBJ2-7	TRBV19	TGTGCCAGTAGTATACAGGCCTCCTACGAGCAGTACTTC	CASSIQASYEQYF
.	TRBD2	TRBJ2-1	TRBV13	TGTGCCAGCAGCTGGACCGGGACTAGAGTGGTCGGTGAGCAGTTCTTC	CASSWTGTRVVGEQFF
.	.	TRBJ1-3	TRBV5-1	TGCGCCAGCAGCTCCGGACTCTTCTCTGGAAACACCATATATTTT	CASSSGLFSGNTIYF
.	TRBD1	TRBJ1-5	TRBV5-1	TGCGCCAGCAGCCCCCCAAAGGACAGGGTTTATAGCAATCAGCCCCAGCATTTT	CASSPPKDRVYSNQPQHF
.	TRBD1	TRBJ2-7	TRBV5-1	TGCGCCAGCAGCCCGGACAGGGGGAACTACGAGCAGTACTTC	CASSPDRGNYEQYF
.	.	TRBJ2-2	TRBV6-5	TGTGCCAGCAGCTATTATCGGTGGACCGGGGAGCTGTTTTTT	CASSYYRWTGELFF
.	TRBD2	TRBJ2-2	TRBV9	TGTGCCAGCAGCGTAGCTAGCGGGAGGACCGGGGAGCTGTTTTTT	CASSVASGRTGELFF
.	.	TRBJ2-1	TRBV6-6	TGTGCCAGCAGGGAAGGGGTCTACAATGAGCAGTTCTTC	CASREGVYNEQFF
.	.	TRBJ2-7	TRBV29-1	TGCAGCGTTGTAGGTGGTCCCGGCACATACGAGCAGTACTTC	CSVVGGPGTYEQYF
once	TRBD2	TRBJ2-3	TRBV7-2	TGTGCCAGCAGCCCCGCCGGACTAGCGGGGGGGCCGGGCACAGATACGCAGTATTTT	CASSPAGLAGGPGTDTQYF
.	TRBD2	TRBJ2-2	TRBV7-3	TGTGCCAGCAGCGCCCAGACTAGCGGGGTCGGGGAGCTGTTTTTT	CASSAQTSGVGELFF
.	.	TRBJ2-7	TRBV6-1	TGTGCCAGCAGTGATGGCAGGACCCCGAGTGAGCAGTACTTC	CASSDGRTPSEQYF
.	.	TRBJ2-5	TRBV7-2	TGTGCCAGCAGCCCTCAGGGGGGGTCGACCCAGTACTTC	CASSPQGGSTQYF
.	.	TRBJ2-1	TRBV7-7	TGTGCTAGCAGCCCGGGCCCGCTGGGGGCCAATGAGCAGTTCTTC	CASSPGPLGANEQFF
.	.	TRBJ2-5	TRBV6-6	TGTGCCAGCAGTTACTCGGGCCCGCAAGAGACCCAGTACTTC	CASSYSGPQETQYF
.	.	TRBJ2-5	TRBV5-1	TGCGCCAGCAGCTTGTCCGGGACCACCCGCACGGAGACCCAGTACTTC	CASSLSGTTRTETQYF
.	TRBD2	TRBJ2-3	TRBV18	TGTGCCAGCTCACCACCGTGGGCTAGCGGGGCCTACACAGATACGCAGTATTTT	CASSPPWASGAYTDTQYF
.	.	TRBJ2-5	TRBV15	TGTGCCACCAGCAGAGATCTCGGCGTGGGAGAGACCCAGTACTTC	CATSRDLGVGETQYF
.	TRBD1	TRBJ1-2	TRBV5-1	TGCGCCAGCAGCTGGGGACAGGGACACTATGGCTACACCTTC	CASSWGQGHYGYTF
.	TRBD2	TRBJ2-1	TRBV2	TGTGCCAGCAGTGGGACTAGCGGGGTTCGTGAGCAGTTCTTC	CASSGTSGVREQFF
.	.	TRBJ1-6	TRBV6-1	TGTGCCAGCAGTACAGGGAGCTCTCCTTCACCCCTCCACTTT	CASSTGSSPSPLHF
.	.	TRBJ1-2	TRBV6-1	TGTGCCAGCGTTGGGGGGGTGGCCTATGGCTACACCTTC	CASVGGVAYGYTF
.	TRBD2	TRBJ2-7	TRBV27	TGTGCCAGCAGTTTATCGGTAGTTGCGGGAGGGAGAGAGCAGTACTTC	CASSLSVVAGGREQYF
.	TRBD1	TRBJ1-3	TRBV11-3	TGTGCCAGCAGCTCGGGACAGGGGTCTGGAAACACCATATATTTT	CASSSGQGSGNTIYF
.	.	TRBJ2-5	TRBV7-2	TGTGCCAGCAGCTTCACGGAGACCCAGTACTTC	CASSFTETQYF
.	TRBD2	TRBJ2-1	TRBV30	TGTGCCTGGACGGGGACTAGCGGTTACAATGAGCAGTTCTTC	CAWTGTSGYNEQFF
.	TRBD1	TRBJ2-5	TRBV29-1	TGCAGCGTTCGGACAGGGGGCGGTCAAGAGACCCAGTACTTC	CSVRTGGGQETQYF
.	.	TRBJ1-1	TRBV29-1	TGCAGCGTTGAAAGCAGACTGAACACTGAAGCTTTCTTT	CSVESRLNTEAFF
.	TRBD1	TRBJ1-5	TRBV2	TGTGCCAGCACCTTGACAGGGATTCAGCCCCAGCATTTT	CASTLTGIQPQHF
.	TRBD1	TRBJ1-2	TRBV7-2	TGTGCCAGCAGCCCTCGGGACAGGGGGAACTATGGCTACACCTTC	CASSPRDRGNYGYTF
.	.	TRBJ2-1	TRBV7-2	TGTGCCAGCAGCTTAGGTACTTCCTACAATGAGCAGTTCTTC	CASSLGTSYNEQFF
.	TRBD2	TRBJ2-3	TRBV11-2	TGTGCCAGCCACAGACGGGGGGGGACAGATACGCAGTATTTT	CASHRRGGTDTQYF
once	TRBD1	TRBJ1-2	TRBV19	TGTGCCAGTACCTATTCTCCGGGACAGAGCTATGGCTACACCTTC	CASTYSPGQSYGYTF
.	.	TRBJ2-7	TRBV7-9	TGTGCCAGCAGCTTAGCCTCAGGGGCCTACGAGCAGTACTTC	CASSLASGAYEQYF
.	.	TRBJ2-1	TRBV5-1	TGCGCCAGCAAGGGGCTAGCCCCAGGAGAGCAGTTCTTC	CASKGLAPGEQFF
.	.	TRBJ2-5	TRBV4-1	TGCGCCAGCAGCCAGGCTAGAGGCGAGACCCAGTACTTC	CASSQARGETQYF
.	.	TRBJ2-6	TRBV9	TGTGCCAGCAGCGTAGATCTCCGTTCCAACGTCCTGACTTTC	CASSVDLRSNVLTF
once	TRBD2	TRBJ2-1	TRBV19	TGTGCCAGTAGCCCAACTAGCGTGAGTTACAATGAGCAGTTCTTC	CASSPTSVSYNEQFF